These T cell receptor beta chains were read from a single sample in a study of cytomegalovirus exposure and HLA in healthy donors. The table came from immunoSEQ multiplex PCR; TCRdb's copy has only in-frame clones and leaves some out. There are about 160,000 clones in the sample, with about 2.2% held by the top ten. Sample: PBMCs. These receptor sequences come from a man aged 30 to 39 in good health and CMV-seronegative. The CDR3 runs from the conserved cysteine through the conserved F or W. The D gene is left open where the match is weak.

j_call	d_call	v_call	cdr3_nt	cdr3_aa
TRBJ2-7	-	TRBV18	TGTGCCAGCTCACTGGACAGCACCTACGAGCAGTACTTC	CASSLDSTYEQYF
TRBJ2-7	TRBD2	TRBV2	TGTGCCAGCACCGGACTAGCGGGGCACTACGAGCAGTACTTC	CASTGLAGHYEQYF
TRBJ2-1	TRBD2	TRBV28	TGTGCCAGCACCTCTAGCGGGAGGGCCGCCTACAATGAGCAGTTCTTC	CASTSSGRAAYNEQFF
TRBJ1-1	-	TRBV19	TGTGCCAGTAGTATCCTGGGGGCAGGGAACACTGAAGCTTTCTTT	CASSILGAGNTEAFF
TRBJ1-1	TRBD1	TRBV4-1	TGCGCCAGCAGCTTGGGACAGGCCCCGGGCACTGAAGCTTTCTTT	CASSLGQAPGTEAFF
TRBJ1-1	-	TRBV5-1	TGCGCCAGCAGCCCGGTGGTGAGGGGAGGTACTGAAGCTTTCTTT	CASSPVVRGGTEAFF
TRBJ2-5	TRBD2	TRBV6-1	TGTGCCAGCGGAGGGACTAGCGGGGATGGAGAGACCCAGTACTTC	CASGGTSGDGETQYF
TRBJ1-2	TRBD1	TRBV6-5	TGTGCCAGCAGTTCCAGACAGGGGGCTAAAGTTGGCTACACCTTC	CASSSRQGAKVGYTF
TRBJ2-1	TRBD2	TRBV5-4	TGTGCCAGCAGACCGGGACTAGCGGGAGGGAATGAGCAGTTCTTC	CASRPGLAGGNEQFF
TRBJ2-3	-	TRBV14	TGTGCCAGCAGCAGGCAGGGGCCAGATACGCAGTATTTT	CASSRQGPDTQYF
TRBJ2-7	TRBD1	TRBV28	TGTGCCAGCAGTTTAACTTTGAGACAGGGGTCCTACGAGCAGTACTTC	CASSLTLRQGSYEQYF
TRBJ1-5	-	TRBV6-5	TGTGCCAGCAGTCCCTCCGACAGAAACAATCAGCCCCAGCATTTT	CASSPSDRNNQPQHF
TRBJ2-1	TRBD2	TRBV11-3	TGTGCCAGCAGCTCCACCGCGGGACTAGCGGGAGAGGCTGAGCAGTTCTTC	CASSSTAGLAGEAEQFF
TRBJ1-2	TRBD1	TRBV9	TGTGCCAGCAGCGTAGCTGGGACAGGCCCGTATGGCTACACCTTC	CASSVAGTGPYGYTF
TRBJ2-5	TRBD1	TRBV4-3	TGCGCCAGCAGCCAGGGGGGACAGGGTAGCGAGACCCAGTACTTC	CASSQGGQGSETQYF
TRBJ1-5	-	TRBV5-5	TGTGCCAGCAGCTATCGGGGGACCCAGCCCCAGCATTTT	CASSYRGTQPQHF
TRBJ1-2	TRBD1	TRBV4-2	TGTGCCAGCAGCGAAGGACAGGGCTACGGCTACACCTTC	CASSEGQGYGYTF
TRBJ2-7	TRBD1	TRBV5-1	TGCGCCAGCAGCACCGGGGACAGGGACCCCTACGAGCAGTACTTC	CASSTGDRDPYEQYF
TRBJ1-5	-	TRBV28	TGTGCCACGGGGTTTGACAATCAGCCCCAGCATTTT	CATGFDNQPQHF
TRBJ2-1	TRBD2	TRBV4-1	TGCGCCAGCAGCTTGGGACTAGATCTCGATGAGCAGTTCTTC	CASSLGLDLDEQFF
TRBJ1-2	-	TRBV6-5	TGTGCCAGCAGTTCTCGGGATGGCTACACCTTC	CASSSRDGYTF
TRBJ2-1	TRBD1	TRBV2	TGTGCCAGCAGTCCCGGGACAGGCGCGTTCTTC	CASSPGTGAFF
TRBJ2-7	-	TRBV18	TGTGCCAGCTCACCACCCGGCGGGGCATCTGAAGAGCAGTACTTC	CASSPPGGASEEQYF
TRBJ1-5	TRBD1	TRBV19	TGTGCCAGTAGGCCGGGACAGGGGTCTAATCAGCCCCAGCATTTT	CASRPGQGSNQPQHF
TRBJ2-1	-	TRBV19	TGTGCCAGTAGTACTACCGGGACATCGTACAATGAGCAGTTCTTC	CASSTTGTSYNEQFF
TRBJ1-3	-	TRBV19	TGTGCCAGTAGTATTAAGGGAGGATCTGGAAACACCATATATTTT	CASSIKGGSGNTIYF
TRBJ1-2	-	TRBV10-3	TGTGCCATCAGTGAGTCGACACAATTCGTCTATGGCTACACCTTC	CAISESTQFVYGYTF
TRBJ1-4	TRBD1	TRBV10-3	TGTGCCATCAGTAGACAGGGGGCGCAGAATGAAAAACTGTTTTTT	CAISRQGAQNEKLFF
TRBJ2-2	TRBD2	TRBV9	TGTGCCAGCAGCGTGGGACTAGCGGGAGTCGGCTCCGGGGAGCTGTTTTTT	CASSVGLAGVGSGELFF
TRBJ2-5	TRBD2	TRBV11-1	TGTGCCAGCAGCTTAGCGGGAGGGGACGCATATGAGACCCAGTACTTC	CASSLAGGDAYETQYF
TRBJ1-1	-	TRBV10-1	TGCGCCAGCAGTGATTCGGGGTTGAACACTGAAGCTTTCTTT	CASSDSGLNTEAFF
TRBJ1-2	-	TRBV28	TGTGCCAGCAGACTTCTAAGGGGCGACTATGGCTACACCTTC	CASRLLRGDYGYTF
TRBJ2-1	TRBD2	TRBV7-3	TGTGCCAGCAGCTTAACGCCTAGCGGGAGGGGTGGGGACAATGAGCAGTTCTTC	CASSLTPSGRGGDNEQFF
TRBJ1-2	TRBD1	TRBV7-9	TGTGCCAGCAGCTTAACAGGGGGTGACTATGGCTACACCTTC	CASSLTGGDYGYTF
TRBJ2-1	TRBD2	TRBV4-1	TGCGCCAGCAGTCCTCTACTAGCGCCTACCTACAATGAGCAGTTCTTC	CASSPLLAPTYNEQFF
TRBJ1-4	-	TRBV7-8	TGTGCCAGCAGCCCCGTGGAGGCGCTGAAGGAACTGTTTTTT	CASSPVEALKELFF
TRBJ1-5	-	TRBV5-4	TGTGCCAGCAGCTCCGGAGGCAGCAATCAGCCCCAGCATTTT	CASSSGGSNQPQHF
TRBJ2-5	TRBD2	TRBV9	TGTGCCAGCAGCACCCCCGGGGGGGAGACCCAGTACTTC	CASSTPGGETQYF
TRBJ2-4	TRBD2	TRBV9	TGTGCCAGCAGCCCCGGGGAGGGTTTGTCCAAAAACATTCAGTACTTC	CASSPGEGLSKNIQYF
TRBJ2-3	TRBD2	TRBV9	TGTGCCAGCAGCGTAGGGACTAGCGTTAGCACAGATACGCAGTATTTT	CASSVGTSVSTDTQYF
TRBJ1-2	-	TRBV5-5	TGTGCCAGCAGCTTGGAGGGAGGGATGAACTATGGCTACACCTTC	CASSLEGGMNYGYTF
TRBJ1-3	-	TRBV27	TGTGCCAGCAGTCCCCCTCGGTCTTACTCTGGAAACACCATATATTTT	CASSPPRSYSGNTIYF
TRBJ2-2	-	TRBV6-1	TGTGCCAGCAGTGAAGCTACAGAAAACACCGGGGAGCTGTTTTTT	CASSEATENTGELFF
TRBJ2-5	-	TRBV27	TGTGCCAGCAGTTCATCACATCCCGACTTTTCGCAAGAGACCCAGTACTTC	CASSSSHPDFSQETQYF
TRBJ1-2	TRBD1	TRBV2	TGTGCCAGCAGTGAACTGGGACAGAACTATGGCTACACCTTC	CASSELGQNYGYTF
TRBJ2-7	-	TRBV5-4	TGTGCCAGCAGCCTGGGGGGGCAGGGAATTGTCGAGCAGTACTTC	CASSLGGQGIVEQYF
TRBJ2-7	-	TRBV9	TGTGCCAGCAGCGTATCAGGGGCTAACTACGAGCAGTACTTC	CASSVSGANYEQYF